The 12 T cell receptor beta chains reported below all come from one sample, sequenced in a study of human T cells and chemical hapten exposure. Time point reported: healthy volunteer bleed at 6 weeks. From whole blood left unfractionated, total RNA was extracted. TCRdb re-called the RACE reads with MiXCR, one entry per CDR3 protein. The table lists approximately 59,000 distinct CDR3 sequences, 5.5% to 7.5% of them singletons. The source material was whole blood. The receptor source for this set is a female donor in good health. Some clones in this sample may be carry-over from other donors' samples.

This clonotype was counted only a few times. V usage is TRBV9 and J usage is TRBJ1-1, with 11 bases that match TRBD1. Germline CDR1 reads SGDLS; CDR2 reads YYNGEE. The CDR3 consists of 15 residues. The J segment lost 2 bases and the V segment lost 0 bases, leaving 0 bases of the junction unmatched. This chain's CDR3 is CASSVGTGGNTEAFF. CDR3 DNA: TGTGCCAGCAGCGTAGGGACAGGGGGCAACACTGAAGCTTTCTTT.

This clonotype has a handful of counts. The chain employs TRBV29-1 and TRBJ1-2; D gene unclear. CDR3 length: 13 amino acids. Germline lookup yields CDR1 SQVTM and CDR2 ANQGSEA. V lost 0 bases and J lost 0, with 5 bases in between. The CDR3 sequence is CSVEEITNYGYTF. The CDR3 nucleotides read TGCAGCGTTGAAGAAATAACTAACTATGGCTACACCTTC.

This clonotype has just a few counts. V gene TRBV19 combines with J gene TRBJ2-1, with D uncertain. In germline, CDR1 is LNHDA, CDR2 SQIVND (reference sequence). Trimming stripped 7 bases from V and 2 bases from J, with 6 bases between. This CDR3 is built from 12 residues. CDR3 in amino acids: CASMGPYNEQFF. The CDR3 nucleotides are TGTGCCAGTATGGGCCCCTACAATGAGCAGTTCTTC.

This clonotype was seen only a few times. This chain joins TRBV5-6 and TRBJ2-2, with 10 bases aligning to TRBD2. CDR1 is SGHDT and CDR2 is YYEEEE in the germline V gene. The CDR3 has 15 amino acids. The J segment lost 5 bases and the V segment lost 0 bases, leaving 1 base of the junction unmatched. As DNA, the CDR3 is TGTGCCAGCAGCTTGGAGACTAGCGGGACCGGGGAGCTGTTTTTT. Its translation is CASSLETSGTGELFF.

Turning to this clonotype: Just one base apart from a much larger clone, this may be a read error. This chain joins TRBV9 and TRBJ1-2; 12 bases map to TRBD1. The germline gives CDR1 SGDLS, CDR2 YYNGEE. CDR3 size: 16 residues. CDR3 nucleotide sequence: TGTGCCAGCAGAGTAGAGGGGACAGGGGGCAGATATGGCTACACCTTC. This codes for CASRVEGTGGRYGYTF.

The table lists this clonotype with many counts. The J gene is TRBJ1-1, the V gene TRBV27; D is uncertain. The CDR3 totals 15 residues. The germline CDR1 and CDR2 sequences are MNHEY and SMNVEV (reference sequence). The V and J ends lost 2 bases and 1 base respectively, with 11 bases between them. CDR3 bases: TGTGCCAGCAGTTTAAAAGTCAGTGAGAACACTGAAGCTTTCTTT. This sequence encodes CASSLKVSENTEAFF.

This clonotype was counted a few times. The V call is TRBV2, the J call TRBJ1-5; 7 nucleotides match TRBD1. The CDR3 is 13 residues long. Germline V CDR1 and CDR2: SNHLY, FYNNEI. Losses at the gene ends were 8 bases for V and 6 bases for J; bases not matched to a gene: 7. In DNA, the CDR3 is TGTGCCAGCCGGGCAGGGGGTTTTCAGCCCCAGCATTTT. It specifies CASRAGGFQPQHF. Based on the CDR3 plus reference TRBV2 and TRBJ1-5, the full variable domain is EPEVTQTPSHQVTQMGQEVILRCVPISNHLYFYWYRQILGQKVEFLVSFYNNEISEKSEIFDDQFSVERPDGSNFTLKIRSTKLEDSAMYFCASRAGGFQPQHFGDGTRLSIL.

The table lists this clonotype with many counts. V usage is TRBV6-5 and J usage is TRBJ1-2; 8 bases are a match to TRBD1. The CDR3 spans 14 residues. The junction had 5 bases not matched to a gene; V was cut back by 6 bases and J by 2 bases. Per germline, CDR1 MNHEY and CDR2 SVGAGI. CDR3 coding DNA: TGTGCCAGCAGGCCGACAGGGGTGAACTATGGCTACACCTTC. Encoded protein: CASRPTGVNYGYTF.

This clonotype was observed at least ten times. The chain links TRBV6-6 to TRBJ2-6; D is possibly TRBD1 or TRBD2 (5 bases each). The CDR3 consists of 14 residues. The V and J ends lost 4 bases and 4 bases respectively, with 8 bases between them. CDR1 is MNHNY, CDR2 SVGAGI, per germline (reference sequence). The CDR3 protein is CASSWGLGANVLTF. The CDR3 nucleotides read TGTGCCAGCAGTTGGGGGTTAGGGGCCAACGTCCTGACTTTC.

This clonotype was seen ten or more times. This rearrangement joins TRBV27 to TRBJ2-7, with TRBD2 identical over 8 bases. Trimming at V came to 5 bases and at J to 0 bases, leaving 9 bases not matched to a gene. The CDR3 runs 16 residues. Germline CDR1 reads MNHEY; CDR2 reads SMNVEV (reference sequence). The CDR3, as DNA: TGTGCCAGCAGTATCCTTAGCGGGACGAGCTCCTACGAGCAGTACTTC. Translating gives CASSILSGTSSYEQYF.

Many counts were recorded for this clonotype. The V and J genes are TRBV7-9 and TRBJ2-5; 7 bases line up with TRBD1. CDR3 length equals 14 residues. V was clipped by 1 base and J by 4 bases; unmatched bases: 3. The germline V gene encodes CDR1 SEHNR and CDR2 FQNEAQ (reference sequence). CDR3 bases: TGTGCCAGCAGCTTAGTTACAGGGGTAGAGACCCAGTACTTC. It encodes CASSLVTGVETQYF.

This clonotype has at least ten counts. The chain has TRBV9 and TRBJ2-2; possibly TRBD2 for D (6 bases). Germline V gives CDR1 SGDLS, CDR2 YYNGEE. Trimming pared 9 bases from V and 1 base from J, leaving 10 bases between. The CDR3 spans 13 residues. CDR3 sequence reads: CATAGGNTGELFF. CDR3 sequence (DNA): TGTGCCACCGCCGGGGGGAACACCGGGGAGCTGTTTTTT.